This T cell receptor beta chain is drawn from a study of identical twins. Germline V CDR1 and CDR2: MNHEY, SMNVEV (reference sequence). The ends were cut back, 1 base at V and 6 bases at J, with 15 bases in the middle. There are 15 residues in the CDR3. This clonotype was seen a few times. TCRdb reprocessed the 5' RACE reads via MiXCR and lists one record per CDR3 protein. The sample has about 530,000 distinct CDR3 sequences, approximately 20% seen once. These data were also filed under a second study, of yellow fever vaccine responses in identical twins.

This TCR was sampled from a woman between 18 and 29 years old in good health. Material: CD4+ T cells sorted from blood. The chain joins TRBV27 to TRBJ1-1; D ambiguous. CDR3 bases: TGTGCCAGCAGTTTATTGTCGGATAGTGGGTCTGAAGCTTTCTTT. It specifies CASSLLSDSGSEAFF.